Following are 20 T cell receptor beta chains from one sample sequenced in a study of blood T cells in healthy people across ages. The second PCR ran roughly 7 to 12 cycles with a sample-barcoded 5' primer and J-beta primers. TCRdb re-analysed the 5' RACE reads in MiXCR, keeping a single row per CDR3 protein. The sample yields around 1,000,000 distinct CDR3 sequences, less than 45% seen once. The sequenced sample consisted of blood. The receptors come from a man aged 18 to 35 in good health.

This clonotype has just a few counts. This chain connects TRBV10-3 to TRBJ2-3, with D maybe TRBD2 (5 bases). Trimming took off 6 bases at V and 1 base at J, with 14 bases between the two ends. The length of the CDR3 is 15 residues. Per germline, CDR1 ENHRY and CDR2 SYGVKD. This CDR3 reads CAISSPGSGTDTQYF. For the CDR3, the DNA is TGTGCCATCAGCTCCCCGGGGAGCGGCACAGATACGCAGTATTTT.

V usage is TRBV6-2 or TRBV6-3 and J usage is TRBJ1-1; 7 positions match TRBD1. J lost 11 bases, V lost 7 bases, and 7 bases had no gene match. CDR1 is MNHEY, CDR2 SVGEGT, per germline. The CDR3 runs 11 residues. The CDR3 DNA follows: TGTGCCAGCACTAACGGGGGACAGGCTTTCTTT. Its protein product is CASTNGGQAFF.

The gene calls are TRBV7-2 and TRBJ2-1; D is unresolved. Germline CDR1 is SGHTA and CDR2 is FQGNSA. The length of the CDR3 is 11 residues. V lost 3 bases, J lost 11 bases, and 8 bases lay in between. CDR3 sequence: CASSFGNKQFF. The CDR3 nucleotides are TGTGCCAGCAGCTTTGGGAATAAGCAGTTCTTC.

The V and J genes are TRBV5-6 and TRBJ1-2; TRBD1 might be the D (5 bases). The CDR3 has 15 residues. The germline V and J ends were trimmed by 4 bases and 4 bases, with 17 bases remaining between them. CDR1 is SGHDT, CDR2 YYEEEE, per germline. The CDR3 loop is CASSTTVMDLYGYTF. CDR3 nucleotides: TGTGCCAGCAGCACGACAGTTATGGATCTCTATGGCTACACCTTC.

The rearrangement uses TRBV25-1 and TRBJ1-1, with D possibly TRBD1 on 6 matching bases. Germline CDR1 and CDR2: MGHDK and SYGVNS. This CDR3 comprises 14 residues. The CDR3 is CASTKAQGNTEAFF. For the CDR3, the DNA is TGTGCTAGTACCAAAGCACAGGGGAACACTGAAGCTTTCTTT.

The chain links TRBV13 to TRBJ1-1; 8 bases fit TRBD1. The CDR3 runs 16 residues. Trimming cost V 4 bases and J 3 bases; bases outside gene matches: 10. Germline CDR1 and CDR2: PRHDT and FYEKMQ (reference sequence). The CDR3 loop is CASSSGTGPPYTEAFF. CDR3 sequence (DNA): TGTGCCAGCAGCTCGGGGACAGGTCCTCCTTACACTGAAGCTTTCTTT.

V gene TRBV3-1 combines with J gene TRBJ2-5, with D possibly being TRBD1 (5 bases). Germline V CDR1 and CDR2: LGHDT, YNNKEL (reference sequence). The V gene lost 6 bases and the J gene lost 3 bases, with 11 bases spanning the gap. This CDR3 comprises 13 residues. CDR3 in DNA: TGTGCCAGCAGGACACAAGGGGAAGAGACCCAGTACTTC. Its translation is CASRTQGEETQYF.

The gene calls are TRBV7-2 and TRBJ2-5, with no clear D. The DNA end favors TRBJ2-1, so the J call may be wrong. Germline values: CDR1 SGHTA, CDR2 FQGNSA. The CDR3 has 14 residues. The CDR3 bases are TGTGCCAGCAGCTTAGCCCAAGGCCAAGAGACCCAGTTCTTC. Amino acid sequence: CASSLAQGQETQFF.

About this clonotype itself: Since no conserved phenylalanine or tryptophan closes the CDR3, a read error is the likely cause. V and J are TRBV27 and TRBJ1-5; D not resolved. The CDR3 runs 13 residues. Trimming stripped 3 bases from V and 3 bases from J, with 6 bases between. The germline gives CDR1 MNHEY, CDR2 SMNVEV (reference sequence). The CDR3, as DNA: TGTGCCAGCAGTTTCCCCCTCAATCAGCCCCAGCATCTT. Amino acids: CASSFPLNQPQHL.

This chain uses TRBV12-3 or TRBV12-4 with TRBJ1-5; TRBD1 aligns across 10 bases. The J segment lost 6 bases and the V segment lost 7 bases, leaving 6 bases of the junction unmatched. The CDR3 covers 14 residues. In DNA form, the CDR3 reads TGTGCCAGCACGCCCGACAGGGGGCTTCAGCCCCAGCATTTT. Residues: CASTPDRGLQPQHF.

On this clonotype itself: At one of its ends the junction is not consistent with the germline gene, which may arise from a read error. The V and J genes are TRBV5-1 and TRBJ2-7; TRBD1 matches at 11 bases. The CDR3 spans 15 residues. Looked up from germline, CDR1 is SGHRS and CDR2 is YFSETQ. CDR3 nucleotides: TGCGCCTGCAGCTTCGGGACAGGGGGGTCCTACGAGCAGTACTTC. Translated: CACSFGTGGSYEQYF.

V and J are TRBV7-3 and TRBJ2-1; possible D gene TRBD2, 5 bases. V lost 2 bases to trimming and J lost 0 bases, with 14 bases between them. The CDR3 extends over 17 amino acids. CDR1 is SGHTA and CDR2 is FQGTGA in the germline V gene. CDR3 loop: CASSLRERHLSYNEQFF. CDR3 coding DNA: TGTGCCAGCAGCTTACGGGAAAGACACCTCTCCTACAATGAGCAGTTCTTC.

There are a few counts of this clonotype. This chain connects TRBV30 to TRBJ2-1, with D perhaps TRBD2 (5 bases). CDR3 length equals 13 residues. Germline CDR1 GTSNPN, CDR2 SVGIG (reference sequence). The germline V and J ends were trimmed by 3 bases and 8 bases, with 14 bases remaining between them. The CDR3 region is CAWRGSTTDEQFF. DNA for the CDR3: TGTGCCTGGAGAGGGAGTACTACGGATGAGCAGTTCTTC.

This sequence joins TRBV10-3 and TRBJ2-3, with 9 nucleotides matching TRBD2. Germline CDR1 reads ENHRY; CDR2 reads SYGVKD. The CDR3 extends over 21 amino acids. With 3 bases clipped from V and 4 bases from J, the junction kept 23 bases outside the gene matches. DNA of the CDR3: TGTGCCATCAGTGATTACTCGAATAGCGGGGGCTCCCTCCTCGGGCCAGATACGCAGTATTTT. Protein product: CAISDYSNSGGSLLGPDTQYF.

This clonotype was recorded a few times. A junction end diverges from the germline sequence, so it may reflect a read error. This chain connects TRBV4-1 to TRBJ1-2; TRBD1 might be the D (5 bases). The germline CDR1 and CDR2 sequences are MGHRA and YSYEKL. The CDR3 loop spans 14 amino acids. In DNA, the CDR3 is TGCGCCAGCAGTCAAGAGCCGGGGGACTATGGCTACACCTTC. Translating gives CASSQEPGDYGYTF.

This clonotype was picked up many times. The chain carries TRBV7-3 and TRBJ1-1; possible D gene TRBD1, 5 bases. This CDR3 contains 13 residues. With 6 bases removed from V and 0 bases from J, the gap between germline ends came to 8 bases. Looked up from germline, CDR1 is SGHTA and CDR2 is FQGTGA. CDR3 DNA: TGTGCCAGCAGTTCGACAGTGAACACTGAAGCTTTCTTT. Translated: CASSSTVNTEAFF.

This chain uses TRBV12-3 or TRBV12-4 with TRBJ2-2; TRBD2 agrees at 10 bases. Trimming cost V 5 bases and J 4 bases; bases outside gene matches: 10. This CDR3 comprises 17 residues. The CDR3 protein is CASSPGTSAWGTGELFF. In DNA form, the CDR3 reads TGTGCCAGCAGTCCCGGGACTAGCGCCTGGGGCACCGGGGAGCTGTTTTTT.

This clonotype was seen only a few times. The chain has TRBV20-1 and TRBJ2-1, with 14 nucleotides matching TRBD2. This CDR3 contains 16 residues. Per germline, CDR1 DFQATT and CDR2 SNEGSKA (reference sequence). J was trimmed by 9 bases and V by 0 bases; bases with no gene match: 7. The CDR3 is CSARDPGLAGGVEQFF. The DNA of the CDR3 is TGCAGTGCTAGAGATCCCGGACTAGCGGGGGGCGTTGAGCAGTTCTTC.

The chain joins TRBV29-1 to TRBJ1-1, with D possibly matching TRBD1 (5 bases). The CDR3 totals 13 residues. V was clipped by 7 bases and J by 1 base, with 13 bases between them. Germline V CDR1 and CDR2: SQVTM, ANQGSEA. CDR3 residues: CSAPQGENTEAFF. CDR3 sequence (DNA): TGCAGCGCCCCTCAGGGCGAGAACACTGAAGCTTTCTTT.

The rearrangement links TRBV11-2 to TRBJ1-5, with D maybe TRBD1 (6 bases). Trimming left V 2 bases short and J 6 bases short, with 17 bases between. The length of the CDR3 is 16 residues. The germline gives CDR1 SGHAT, CDR2 FQNNGV. The chain's CDR3 is CASSLTHRVGGQPQHF. CDR3 sequence (DNA): TGTGCCAGCAGCTTAACCCACAGGGTGGGGGGTCAGCCCCAGCATTTT.